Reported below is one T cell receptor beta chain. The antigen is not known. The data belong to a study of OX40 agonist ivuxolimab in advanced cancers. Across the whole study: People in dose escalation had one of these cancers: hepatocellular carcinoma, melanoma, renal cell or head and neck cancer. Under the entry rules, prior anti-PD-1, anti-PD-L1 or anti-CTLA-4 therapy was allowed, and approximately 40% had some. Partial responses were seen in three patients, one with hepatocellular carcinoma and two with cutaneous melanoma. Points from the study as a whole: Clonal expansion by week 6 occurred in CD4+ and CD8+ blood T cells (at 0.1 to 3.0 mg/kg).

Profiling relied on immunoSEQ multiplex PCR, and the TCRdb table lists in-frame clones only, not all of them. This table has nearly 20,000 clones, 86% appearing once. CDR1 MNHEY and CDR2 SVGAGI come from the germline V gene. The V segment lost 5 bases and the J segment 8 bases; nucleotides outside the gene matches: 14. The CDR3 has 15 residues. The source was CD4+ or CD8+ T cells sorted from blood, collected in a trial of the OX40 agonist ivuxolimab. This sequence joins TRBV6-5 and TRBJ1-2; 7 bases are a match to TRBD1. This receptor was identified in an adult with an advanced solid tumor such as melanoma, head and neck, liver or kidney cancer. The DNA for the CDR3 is TGTGCCAGCAGTCGCACCGCAACAGGGGACGGAGGCTACACCTTC. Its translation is CASSRTATGDGGYTF.